The sample holds many counts of the clone carrying this TCR beta chain. The antigen is not known. This sample was included in a study of T cell repertoires in cytomegalovirus infection. The V gene's germline CDR1 is SNHLY and CDR2 FYNNEI. Trimming at V came to 7 bases and at J to 1 base, leaving 7 bases not matched to a gene. CDR3 length: 15 amino acids. TCRdb itself ran the reads through MiXCR, one entry per CDR3 protein. The sample records approximately 490,000 distinct CDR3 sequences, roughly 10% being singletons. Study-level points and caveats: What dominated the ex vivo response were HLA-C-restricted CMV-specific TCR beta clonotypes.

The receptor comes from a human donor in good health (CMV status not recorded). Some clones in this sample may be carry-over from other donors' samples. Sample: PBMCs. The chain uses TRBV2 and TRBJ1-1; 9 bases agree with TRBD1. The CDR3 here is CASTLMTGGNTEAFF. DNA for the CDR3: TGTGCCAGCACTTTAATGACAGGGGGGAACACTGAAGCTTTCTTT.